The rows below give T cell receptor beta chains drawn from one sample of a study of human T cells and chemical hapten exposure. From the RACE reads, TCRdb called clonotypes with MiXCR, one entry per CDR3 protein. The top ten hold roughly 6.8% of the sample, which has tens of thousands of distinct CDR3 sequences, approximately 10% seen once. This material consisted of whole blood, taken in connection with sensitization to the hapten diphenylcyclopropenone (DPC). The receptors shown here come from a woman aged 45-60 years with alopecia areata. Some clones in this sample may be carry-over from other donors' samples. Each CDR3 is given with its conserved first and last residue. The order of the fields is J gene, V gene, clone size, D gene, CDR3 DNA, CDR3 protein. A D gene is named only where the DNA matches it firmly. Not all rows give a size; the values are once, few, many and, for expanded clones, a class.

j_gene: TRBJ1-3; v_gene: TRBV7-9; abundance: many; d_gene: -; CDR3nt: TGTGCCAGCACTCCGCGGGTCTCTGGAAACACCATATATTTT; CDR3aa: CASTPRVSGNTIYF
j_gene: TRBJ2-1; v_gene: TRBV20-1; abundance: -; d_gene: TRBD2; CDR3nt: TGCAGTGCGCCCAGGACTAGCGGGAGAGGATCCAATGAGCAGTTCTTC; CDR3aa: CSAPRTSGRGSNEQFF
j_gene: TRBJ2-5; v_gene: TRBV15; abundance: many; d_gene: -; CDR3nt: TGTGCCACCAGCAGCGGAACCAGGGCTAAGCGACAAGAGACCCAGTACTTC; CDR3aa: CATSSGTRAKRQETQYF
j_gene: TRBJ1-6; v_gene: TRBV15; abundance: many; d_gene: -; CDR3nt: TGTGCCACCAGCAGAGATTCGTGGCAGGCTAATTCACCCCTCCACTTT; CDR3aa: CATSRDSWQANSPLHF
j_gene: TRBJ1-2; v_gene: TRBV12-3/TRBV12-4; abundance: many; d_gene: -; CDR3nt: TGTGCCAGCAGTTACGACAGTAACTATGGCTACACCTTC; CDR3aa: CASSYDSNYGYTF
j_gene: TRBJ2-3; v_gene: TRBV9; abundance: -; d_gene: TRBD2; CDR3nt: TGTGCCAGCAGCTTAAGAGGGACTACCGACGTGGATACGCAGTATTTT; CDR3aa: CASSLRGTTDVDTQYF
j_gene: TRBJ2-7; v_gene: TRBV4-2; abundance: -; d_gene: TRBD1; CDR3nt: TGTGCCAGCAGCCAAGATCGGGAGAGGACAGGGCGTCACGAGCAGTACTTC; CDR3aa: CASSQDRERTGRHEQYF
j_gene: TRBJ2-3; v_gene: TRBV29-1; abundance: many; d_gene: TRBD1; CDR3nt: TGCAGCGTTGAAGTGACAGGGGTCACAGATACGCAGTATTTT; CDR3aa: CSVEVTGVTDTQYF
j_gene: TRBJ2-5; v_gene: TRBV25-1; abundance: many; d_gene: -; CDR3nt: TGTGCCAGCAGTGAGTCGCAGGAACTTTTCGAGACCCAGTACTTC; CDR3aa: CASSESQELFETQYF
j_gene: TRBJ1-1; v_gene: TRBV29-1; abundance: -; d_gene: -; CDR3nt: TGCAGCGTCTGGAACACTGAAGCTTTCTTT; CDR3aa: CSVWNTEAFF
j_gene: TRBJ2-5; v_gene: TRBV5-1; abundance: -; d_gene: TRBD1; CDR3nt: TGCGCCAGCAGCTTGGCCCCAGGGGGACAGGGTCAAGAGACCCAGTACTTC; CDR3aa: CASSLAPGGQGQETQYF
j_gene: TRBJ1-6; v_gene: TRBV18; abundance: -; d_gene: TRBD1; CDR3nt: TGTGCCAGCTCACAACTAACAGGGGAAGAGTCACCCCTCCACTTT; CDR3aa: CASSQLTGEESPLHF
j_gene: TRBJ1-1; v_gene: TRBV7-8; abundance: -; d_gene: TRBD1; CDR3nt: TGTGCCAGCAGCCCCCCCGGGACAGAAAACACTGAAGCTTTCTTT; CDR3aa: CASSPPGTENTEAFF
j_gene: TRBJ2-1; v_gene: TRBV20-1; abundance: -; d_gene: -; CDR3nt: TGCAGTGTAAGCGATCATGAGCAGTTCTTC; CDR3aa: CSVSDHEQFF
j_gene: TRBJ2-2; v_gene: TRBV29-1; abundance: few; d_gene: -; CDR3nt: TGCAGCGTTGTGGACAGTTACACCGGGGAGCTGTTTTTT; CDR3aa: CSVVDSYTGELFF
j_gene: TRBJ2-5; v_gene: TRBV14; abundance: many; d_gene: -; CDR3nt: TGTGCCAGCAGCCAATGGGGCAGGGGTGAGCAAGAGACCCAGTACTTC; CDR3aa: CASSQWGRGEQETQYF
j_gene: TRBJ2-3; v_gene: TRBV13; abundance: many; d_gene: TRBD2; CDR3nt: TGTGCCAGCAGCTCGACTAGCGGGACCGATACGCAGTATTTT; CDR3aa: CASSSTSGTDTQYF
j_gene: TRBJ2-5; v_gene: TRBV7-3; abundance: -; d_gene: TRBD1; CDR3nt: TGTGCCAGCAGCTTAACTGGACAGGCTGGGGGGACCCAGTACTTC; CDR3aa: CASSLTGQAGGTQYF
j_gene: TRBJ2-1; v_gene: TRBV7-8; abundance: many; d_gene: TRBD1; CDR3nt: TGTGCCAGCAGCTTCCCGGGACAGACCGATTTAAGCTCCTACAATGAGCAGTTCTTC; CDR3aa: CASSFPGQTDLSSYNEQFF
j_gene: TRBJ2-7; v_gene: TRBV2; abundance: many; d_gene: -; CDR3nt: TGTGCCAGCAGTGAAATTGGGGAGCCGGGGGTCTACGAGCAGTACTTC; CDR3aa: CASSEIGEPGVYEQYF
j_gene: TRBJ2-1; v_gene: TRBV11-2; abundance: -; d_gene: -; CDR3nt: TGTGCCAGCACGAATGAGCAGTTCTTC; CDR3aa: CASTNEQFF
j_gene: TRBJ2-1; v_gene: TRBV9; abundance: many; d_gene: -; CDR3nt: TGTGCCAGCAGCGTAGATCTCCGGGACCCTCAGTTCTTC; CDR3aa: CASSVDLRDPQFF
j_gene: TRBJ2-7; v_gene: TRBV29-1; abundance: many; d_gene: TRBD1; CDR3nt: TGCAGCGGGAGGACAGGGGGCGAGCAGTACTTC; CDR3aa: CSGRTGGEQYF
j_gene: TRBJ1-6; v_gene: TRBV20-1; abundance: -; d_gene: -; CDR3nt: TGCAGTGCTAGAGGGACAGAAAATTCACCCCTCCACTTT; CDR3aa: CSARGTENSPLHF
j_gene: TRBJ2-3; v_gene: TRBV20-1; abundance: many; d_gene: TRBD1; CDR3nt: TGCAGTGCCAAGGGGACAGGGGGCATCACAGATACGCAGTATTTT; CDR3aa: CSAKGTGGITDTQYF
j_gene: TRBJ2-7; v_gene: TRBV9; abundance: -; d_gene: TRBD2; CDR3nt: TGTGCCAGCAGCGTAGGGGCTGGCGGGAGGGCCTACGAGCAGTACTTC; CDR3aa: CASSVGAGGRAYEQYF
j_gene: TRBJ2-1; v_gene: TRBV9; abundance: -; d_gene: TRBD2; CDR3nt: TGTGCCAGCAGCGAGGTAGCGGGAGTGCATGAGCAGTTCTTC; CDR3aa: CASSEVAGVHEQFF
j_gene: TRBJ2-5; v_gene: TRBV25-1; abundance: -; d_gene: TRBD1; CDR3nt: TGTGCCAGCAGTCGGGACAGCCTGTACCAAGAGACCCAGTACTTC; CDR3aa: CASSRDSLYQETQYF
j_gene: TRBJ2-7; v_gene: TRBV27; abundance: many; d_gene: TRBD2; CDR3nt: TGTGCCAGCAGTTCCGGCTCGAGGACTAGCGGGACCCAACGTCGTGTCTACGAGCAGTACTTC; CDR3aa: CASSSGSRTSGTQRRVYEQYF
j_gene: TRBJ2-7; v_gene: TRBV7-8; abundance: -; d_gene: -; CDR3nt: TGTGCCAGCAGCTTTGTTGCCCTCAGCTACGAGCAGTACTTC; CDR3aa: CASSFVALSYEQYF
j_gene: TRBJ2-1; v_gene: TRBV29-1; abundance: few; d_gene: TRBD2; CDR3nt: TGCAGCGTTGAACTAGCGGGATCCGGCAATGAGCAGTTCTTC; CDR3aa: CSVELAGSGNEQFF
j_gene: TRBJ2-1; v_gene: TRBV11-2; abundance: many; d_gene: TRBD2; CDR3nt: TGTGCCAGCAGCCTGTCGCCCAGCGGGGGAAATGAGCAGTTCTTC; CDR3aa: CASSLSPSGGNEQFF
j_gene: TRBJ2-1; v_gene: TRBV20-1; abundance: -; d_gene: TRBD2; CDR3nt: TGCAGTGCTATGGGACTAGCGAAATACAATGAGCAGTTCTTC; CDR3aa: CSAMGLAKYNEQFF
j_gene: TRBJ2-2; v_gene: TRBV29-1; abundance: -; d_gene: -; CDR3nt: TGCAGCGTTTCCGTGGGGGCCGGGGAGCTGTTTTTT; CDR3aa: CSVSVGAGELFF
j_gene: TRBJ2-5; v_gene: TRBV3-1; abundance: few; d_gene: TRBD1; CDR3nt: TGTGCCAGCAGCCAAGATGCGCGACAGGGTAAAGAGACCCAGTACTTC; CDR3aa: CASSQDARQGKETQYF
j_gene: TRBJ2-5; v_gene: TRBV20-1; abundance: many; d_gene: TRBD2; CDR3nt: TGCAGTGCCCTGACTAGCGGCCAAGAGACCCAGTACTTC; CDR3aa: CSALTSGQETQYF
j_gene: TRBJ2-1; v_gene: TRBV29-1; abundance: many; d_gene: -; CDR3nt: TGCAGCGTTGGGCTAGCGCCCTTTGGATCCTACAATGAGCAGTTCTTC; CDR3aa: CSVGLAPFGSYNEQFF
j_gene: TRBJ2-3; v_gene: TRBV20-1; abundance: few; d_gene: TRBD2; CDR3nt: TGCAGTGCTAGTTACCTAGCGGGACCCTCTCGTCCGGATACGCAGTATTTT; CDR3aa: CSASYLAGPSRPDTQYF
j_gene: TRBJ1-1; v_gene: TRBV19; abundance: many; d_gene: -; CDR3nt: TGTGCCACTATAGGGGGAGGAGGCAGTGAAGCTTTCTTT; CDR3aa: CATIGGGGSEAFF
j_gene: TRBJ1-2; v_gene: TRBV3-1; abundance: -; d_gene: -; CDR3nt: TGTGCCAGCAGCCACCTCCGGGCCCCCCGAGGCAGAGGCTATGGCTACACCTTC; CDR3aa: CASSHLRAPRGRGYGYTF
j_gene: TRBJ2-7; v_gene: TRBV5-1; abundance: many; d_gene: -; CDR3nt: TGCGCCAGCAGCTTGGTCCGGGGGCCTTCCTACGAGCAGTACTTC; CDR3aa: CASSLVRGPSYEQYF
j_gene: TRBJ2-3; v_gene: TRBV30; abundance: many; d_gene: TRBD2; CDR3nt: TGTGCCTGGACGCCGGGACTAGCGGGAGGTGCAGATACGCAGTATTTT; CDR3aa: CAWTPGLAGGADTQYF
j_gene: TRBJ1-6; v_gene: TRBV5-5; abundance: -; d_gene: -; CDR3nt: TGTGCCAGCAGCTGGCCGATGGGGGACATTAATTCACCCCTCCACTTT; CDR3aa: CASSWPMGDINSPLHF
j_gene: TRBJ1-5; v_gene: TRBV20-1; abundance: -; d_gene: TRBD1; CDR3nt: TGCAGTGCTAGAGATACAGGGGGCCGGGAGGGTCAGCCCCAGCATTTT; CDR3aa: CSARDTGGREGQPQHF
j_gene: TRBJ1-2; v_gene: TRBV6-6; abundance: many; d_gene: -; CDR3nt: TGTGCCAGCAGTTACTCCGACGGCTATGGCTACACCTTC; CDR3aa: CASSYSDGYGYTF
j_gene: TRBJ2-3; v_gene: TRBV6-5; abundance: many; d_gene: -; CDR3nt: TGTGCCAGCAGTTACAGGGGTCTGAGTACAGATACGCAGTATTTT; CDR3aa: CASSYRGLSTDTQYF
j_gene: TRBJ2-1; v_gene: TRBV15; abundance: -; d_gene: -; CDR3nt: TGTGCCACCAGCAGAGCGGGAGAAGCTTACAATGAGCAGTTCTTC; CDR3aa: CATSRAGEAYNEQFF
j_gene: TRBJ2-5; v_gene: TRBV25-1; abundance: few; d_gene: -; CDR3nt: TGTGCCAGCAGTGGAGGGTGGCCGCACCAAGAGACCCAGTACTTC; CDR3aa: CASSGGWPHQETQYF